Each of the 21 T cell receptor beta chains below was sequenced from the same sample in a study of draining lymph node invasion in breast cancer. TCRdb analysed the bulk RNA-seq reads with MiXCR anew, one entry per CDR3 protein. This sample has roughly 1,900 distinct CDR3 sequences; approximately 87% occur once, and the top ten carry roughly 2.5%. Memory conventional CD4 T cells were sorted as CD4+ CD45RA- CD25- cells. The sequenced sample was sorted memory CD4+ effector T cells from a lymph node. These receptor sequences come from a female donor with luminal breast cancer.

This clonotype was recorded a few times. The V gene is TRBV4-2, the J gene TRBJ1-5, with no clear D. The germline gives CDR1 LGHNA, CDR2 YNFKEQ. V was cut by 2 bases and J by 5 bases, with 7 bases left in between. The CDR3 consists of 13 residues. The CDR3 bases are TGTGCCAGCAGCCAACACACGGATCAGCCCCAGCATTTT. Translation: CASSQHTDQPQHF.

The CDR3 reads CASSDPRTQFF. CDR3 DNA: TGCGCCAGCAGCGATCCGCGGACCCAGTTCTTC. The V call is TRBV5-1, the J call TRBJ2-1; D not certain. The CDR3 is 11 amino acids. In germline, CDR1 is SGHRS, CDR2 YFSETQ. The ends were cut back, 4 bases at V and 13 bases at J, with 12 bases in the middle.

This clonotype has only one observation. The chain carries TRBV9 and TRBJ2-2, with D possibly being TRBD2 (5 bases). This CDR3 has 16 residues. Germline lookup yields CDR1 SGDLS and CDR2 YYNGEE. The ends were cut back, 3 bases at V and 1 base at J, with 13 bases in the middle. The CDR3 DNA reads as TGTGCCAGCAGCGGAGGCGGCGGGTTGAACACCGGGGAGCTGTTTTTT. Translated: CASSGGGGLNTGELFF.

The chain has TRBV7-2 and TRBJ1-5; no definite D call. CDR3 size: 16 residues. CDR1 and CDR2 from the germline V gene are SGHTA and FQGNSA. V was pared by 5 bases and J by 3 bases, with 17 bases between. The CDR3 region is CASSLRGQILNQPQHF. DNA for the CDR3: TGTGCCAGCAGCCTGAGAGGGCAGATCCTCAATCAGCCCCAGCATTTT.

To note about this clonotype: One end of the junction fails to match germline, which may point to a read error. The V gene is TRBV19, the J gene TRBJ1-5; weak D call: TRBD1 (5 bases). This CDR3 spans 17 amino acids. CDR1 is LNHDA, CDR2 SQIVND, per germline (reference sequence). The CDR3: CAPRTPEEGYSNQPQHF. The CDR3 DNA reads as TGTGCCCCCAGGACGCCCGAGGAGGGGTATAGCAATCAGCCCCAGCATTTC.

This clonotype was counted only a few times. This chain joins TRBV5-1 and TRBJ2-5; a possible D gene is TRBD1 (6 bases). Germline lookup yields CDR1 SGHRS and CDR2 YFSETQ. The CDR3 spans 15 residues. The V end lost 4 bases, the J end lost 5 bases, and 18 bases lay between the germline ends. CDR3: CASSRPGQMRETQYF. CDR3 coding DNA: TGCGCCAGCAGCCGGCCGGGACAAATGAGGGAGACCCAGTACTTC. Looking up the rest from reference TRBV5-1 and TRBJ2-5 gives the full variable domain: KAGVTQTPRYLIKTRGQQVTLSCSPISGHRSVSWYQQTPGQGLQFLFEYFSETQRNKGNFPGRFSGRQFSNSRSEMNVSTLELGDSALYLCASSRPGQMRETQYFGPGTRLLVL.

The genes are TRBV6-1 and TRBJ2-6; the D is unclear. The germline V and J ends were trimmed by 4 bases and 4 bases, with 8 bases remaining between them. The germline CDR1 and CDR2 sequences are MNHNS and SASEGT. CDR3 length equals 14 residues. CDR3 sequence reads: CASSAASGANVLTF. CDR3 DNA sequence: TGTGCCAGCAGTGCGGCCTCGGGGGCCAACGTCCTGACTTTC.

CDR3 nucleotide sequence: TGTGCCAGCACCAACCTCGCCCAGGGCGAGCTGTTTTTT. The encoded protein is CASTNLAQGELFF. The gene calls are TRBV6-6 and TRBJ2-2; TRBD1 is a possible D gene (5 bases). Trimming shortened V by 7 bases and J by 11 bases, and 17 bases separated the two germline ends. Germline lookup yields CDR1 MNHNY and CDR2 SVGAGI (reference sequence). The CDR3 length is 13 residues.

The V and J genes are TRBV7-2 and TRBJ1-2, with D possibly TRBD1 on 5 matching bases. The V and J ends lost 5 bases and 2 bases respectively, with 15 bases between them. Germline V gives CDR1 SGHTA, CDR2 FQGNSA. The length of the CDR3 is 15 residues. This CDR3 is CASSQAPGANYGYTF. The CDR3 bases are TGTGCCAGCAGCCAAGCCCCCGGGGCCAACTATGGCTACACCTTC.

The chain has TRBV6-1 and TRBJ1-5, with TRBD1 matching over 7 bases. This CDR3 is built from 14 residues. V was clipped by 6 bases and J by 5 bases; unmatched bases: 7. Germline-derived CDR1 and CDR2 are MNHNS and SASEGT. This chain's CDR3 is CASSPTGRDQPQHF. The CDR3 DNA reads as TGTGCCAGCAGCCCGACAGGGAGGGATCAGCCCCAGCATTTT.

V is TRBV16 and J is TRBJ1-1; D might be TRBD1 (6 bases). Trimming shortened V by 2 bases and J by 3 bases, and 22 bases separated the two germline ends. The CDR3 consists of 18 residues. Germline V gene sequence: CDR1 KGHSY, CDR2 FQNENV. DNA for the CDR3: TGTGCCAGCAGCCAAGGAGCGGGGCCAGGGGATATGGACACTGAAGCTTTCTTT. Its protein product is CASSQGAGPGDMDTEAFF.

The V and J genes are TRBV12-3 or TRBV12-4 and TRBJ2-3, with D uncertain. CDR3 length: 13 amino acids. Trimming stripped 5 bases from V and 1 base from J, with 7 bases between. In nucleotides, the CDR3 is TGTGCCAGCAGTGTAATGGGCACAGATACGCAGTATTTT. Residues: CASSVMGTDTQYF.

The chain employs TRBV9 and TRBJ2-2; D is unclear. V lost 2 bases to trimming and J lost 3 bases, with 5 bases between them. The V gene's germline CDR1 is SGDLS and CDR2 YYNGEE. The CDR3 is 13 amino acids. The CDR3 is CASSVGHTGELFF. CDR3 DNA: TGTGCCAGCAGCGTTGGCCACACCGGGGAGCTGTTTTTT.

Here the CDR3 reads CASSSPGGRGNTEAFF. Here the CDR3 DNA reads TGTGCCAGCAGCTCGCCGGGGGGGCGTGGGAACACTGAAGCTTTCTTT. V and J are TRBV7-8 and TRBJ1-1, with D possibly being TRBD1 (6 bases). V lost 4 bases to trimming and J lost 1 base, with 16 bases between them. CDR3 length: 16 residues. Germline V gene sequence: CDR1 SGHVS, CDR2 FQNEAQ.

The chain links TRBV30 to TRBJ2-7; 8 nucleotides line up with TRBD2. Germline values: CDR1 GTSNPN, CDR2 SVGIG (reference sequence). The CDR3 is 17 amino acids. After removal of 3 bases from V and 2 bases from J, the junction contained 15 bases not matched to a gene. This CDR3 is CAWSRRGSGGGTYEQYF. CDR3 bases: TGTGCCTGGAGCCGCCGGGGAAGCGGGGGAGGAACCTACGAGCAGTACTTC.

The CDR3 nucleotides are TGTGCCAGCAGCCCCTCAACCGTTCCGGGACAGGTGAACACTGAAGCTTTCTTT. Protein: CASSPSTVPGQVNTEAFF. The rearrangement uses TRBV11-3 and TRBJ1-1; 8 nucleotides align to TRBD1. Germline V CDR1 and CDR2: SGHNT, YENEEA. After removal of 5 bases from V and 0 bases from J, the junction contained 14 bases not matched to a gene. The CDR3 is 18 amino acids.

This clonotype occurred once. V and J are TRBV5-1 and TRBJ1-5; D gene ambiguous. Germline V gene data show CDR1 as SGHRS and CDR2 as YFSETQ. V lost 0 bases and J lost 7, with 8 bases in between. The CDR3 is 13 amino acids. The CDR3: CASSLEGTQPQHF. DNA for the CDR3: TGCGCCAGCAGCTTGGAGGGAACGCAGCCCCAGCATTTT.

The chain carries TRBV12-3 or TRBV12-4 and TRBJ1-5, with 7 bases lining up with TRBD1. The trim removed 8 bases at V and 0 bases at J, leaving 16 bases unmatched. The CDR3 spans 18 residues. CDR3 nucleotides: TGTGCCAGCGGGAGCTCTGACAGGGTGAAGAATAGCAATCAGCCCCAGCATTTT. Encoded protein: CASGSSDRVKNSNQPQHF.

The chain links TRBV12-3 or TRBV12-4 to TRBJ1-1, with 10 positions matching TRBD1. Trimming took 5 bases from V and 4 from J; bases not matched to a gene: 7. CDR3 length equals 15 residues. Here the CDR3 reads CASSARDRGFTEAFF. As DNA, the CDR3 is TGTGCCAGCAGTGCCCGGGACAGGGGATTCACTGAAGCTTTCTTT.

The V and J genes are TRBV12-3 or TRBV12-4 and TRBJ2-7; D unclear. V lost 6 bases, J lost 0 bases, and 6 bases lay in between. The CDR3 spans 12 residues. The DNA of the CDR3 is TGTGCCAGCAGGCTTAGCTCCTACGAGCAGTACTTC. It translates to CASRLSSYEQYF.

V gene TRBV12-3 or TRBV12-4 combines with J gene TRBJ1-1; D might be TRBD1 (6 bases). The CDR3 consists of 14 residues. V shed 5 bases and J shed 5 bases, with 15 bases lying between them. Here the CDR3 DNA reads TGTGCCAGCAGTCCCTCCAGGGGTAGGACTGAAGCTTTCTTT. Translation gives CASSPSRGRTEAFF.